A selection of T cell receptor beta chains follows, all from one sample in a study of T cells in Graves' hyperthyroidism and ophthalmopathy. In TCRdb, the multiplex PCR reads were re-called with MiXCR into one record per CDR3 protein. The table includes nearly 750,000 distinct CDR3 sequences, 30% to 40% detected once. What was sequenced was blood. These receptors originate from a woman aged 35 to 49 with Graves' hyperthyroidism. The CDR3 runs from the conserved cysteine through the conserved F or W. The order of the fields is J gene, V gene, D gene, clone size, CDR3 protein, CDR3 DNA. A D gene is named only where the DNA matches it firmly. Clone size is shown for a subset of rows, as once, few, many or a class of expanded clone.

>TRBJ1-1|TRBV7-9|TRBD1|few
CASSRQGAPPEAFF
TGTGCCAGCAGCAGACAGGGGGCCCCCCCTGAAGCTTTCTTT
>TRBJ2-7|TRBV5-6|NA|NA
CASSLFNFEQYF
TGTGCCAGCAGCTTATTCAATTTTGAACAGTACTTC
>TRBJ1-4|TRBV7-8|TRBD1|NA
CASSQAQGAGEKLFF
TGCGCCAGCAGCCAAGCACAGGGGGCCGGAGAAAAACTGTTTTTT
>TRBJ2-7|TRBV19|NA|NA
CASSRTVSTYEQYF
TGTGCCAGTAGCCGGACAGTTTCTACCTACGAGCAGTACTTC
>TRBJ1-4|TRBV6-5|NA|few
CASRAKETTNEKLFF
TGTGCCAGCAGGGCAAAGGAAACAACTAATGAAAAACTGTTTTTT
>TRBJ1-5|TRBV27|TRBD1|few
CASAFTTPDRGGQPQHF
TGTGCCAGCGCCTTTACGACCCCGGACAGGGGTGGGCAGCCCCAGCATTTT
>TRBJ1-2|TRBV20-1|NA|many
CSASPSMGGYTF
TGCAGTGCTAGTCCCTCTATGGGCGGCTACACCTTC
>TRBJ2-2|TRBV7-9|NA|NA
CASSLRVKYPPGELFF
TGTGCCAGCAGCTTACGGGTGAAGTACCCCCCCGGGGAGCTGTTTTTT
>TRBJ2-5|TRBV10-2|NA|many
CASSESAAFQETQYF
TGCGCCAGCAGTGAGTCGGCAGCTTTCCAAGAGACCCAGTACTTC
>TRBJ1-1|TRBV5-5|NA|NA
CASSLAWGSNTEAFF
TGTGCCAGCAGCTTGGCCTGGGGATCGAACACTGAAGCTTTCTTT
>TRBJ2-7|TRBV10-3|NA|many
CAIAERGGTYEQYF
TGTGCCATCGCCGAGAGGGGGGGGACTTACGAGCAGTACTTC
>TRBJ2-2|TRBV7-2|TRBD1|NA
CASSLAGTGITGELFF
TGTGCCAGCAGCTTGGCCGGGACAGGGATAACCGGGGAGCTGTTTTTT
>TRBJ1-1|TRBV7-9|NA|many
CASSRSPMKTEAFF
TGTGCCAGCAGCCGCAGCCCAATGAAGACTGAAGCTTTCTTT
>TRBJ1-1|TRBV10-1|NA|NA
CASRDIAPNTEAFF
TGCGCCAGCAGGGACATAGCCCCGAACACTGAAGCTTTCTTT
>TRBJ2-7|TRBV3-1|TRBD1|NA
CASSQTWDSPNPYEQYF
TGTGCCAGCAGTCAAACTTGGGACAGCCCGAATCCCTACGAGCAGTACTTC
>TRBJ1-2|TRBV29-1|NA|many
CSVAYMASYGYTF
TGCAGCGTTGCGTACATGGCTTCCTATGGCTACACCTTC
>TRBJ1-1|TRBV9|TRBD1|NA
CASSPGGIEAFF
TGTGCCAGCAGCCCAGGGGGGATTGAAGCTTTCTTT
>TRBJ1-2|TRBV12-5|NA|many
CASGLVWGYGYTF
TGTGCTAGTGGTTTGGTATGGGGGTATGGCTACACCTTC
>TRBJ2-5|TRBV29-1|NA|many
CSVEWGQETQYF
TGCAGCGTTGAATGGGGACAAGAGACCCAGTACTTC
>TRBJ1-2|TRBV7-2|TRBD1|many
CASSLLGTGYGYTF
TGTGCCAGCAGCTTGCTCGGGACAGGCTATGGCTACACCTTC
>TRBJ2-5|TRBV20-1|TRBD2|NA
CSARREGRETQYF
TGCAGTGCTCGACGGGAGGGACGAGAGACCCAGTACTTC
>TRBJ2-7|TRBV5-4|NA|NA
CASSLEGGTLEQYF
TGTGCCAGCAGCCTGGAGGGAGGAACTTTGGAGCAGTACTTC
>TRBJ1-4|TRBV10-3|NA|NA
CAITSARLIREKLFF
TGTGCCATCACCTCGGCCAGGTTAATAAGGGAAAAACTGTTTTTT
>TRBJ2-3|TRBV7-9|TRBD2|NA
CASSIAGNRDTQYF
TGTGCCAGCAGTATAGCGGGAAATCGCGATACGCAGTATTTT
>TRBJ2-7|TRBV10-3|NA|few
CAIRPDPVSEQYF
TGTGCCATCAGACCCGACCCCGTTTCCGAGCAGTACTTC
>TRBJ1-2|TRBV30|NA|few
CAYRLGHRNNYGYTF
TGTGCCTATCGATTGGGACATAGGAACAACTATGGCTACACCTTC
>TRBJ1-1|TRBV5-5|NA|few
CASSPGHPGETEAFF
TGTGCCAGCAGCCCAGGACACCCTGGGGAGACTGAAGCTTTCTTT
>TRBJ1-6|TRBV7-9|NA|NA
CASWVLGYSPLHF
TGTGCCAGCTGGGTCCTGGGATATTCACCCCTCCACTTT
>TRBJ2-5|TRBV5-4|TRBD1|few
CASSFPGQVFQETQYF
TGTGCCAGCAGCTTTCCGGGACAGGTATTCCAAGAGACCCAGTACTTC
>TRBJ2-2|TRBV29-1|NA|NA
CSVERAGELFF
TGCAGCGTTGAGAGAGCCGGGGAGCTGTTTTTT
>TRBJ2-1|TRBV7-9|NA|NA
CASSRQTNEQFF
TGTGCCAGCAGCAGACAGACCAATGAGCAGTTCTTC
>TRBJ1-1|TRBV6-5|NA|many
CASSYEAGRAFF
TGTGCCAGCAGTTACGAGGCAGGTCGAGCTTTCTTT
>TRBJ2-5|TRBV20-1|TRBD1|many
CSARRTGSGETQYF
TGCAGTGCTCGCCGGACAGGGAGTGGGGAGACCCAGTACTTC
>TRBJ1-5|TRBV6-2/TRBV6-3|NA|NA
CASSPDRNVNQPQHF
TGTGCCAGCAGTCCGGACAGAAACGTTAATCAGCCCCAGCATTTT
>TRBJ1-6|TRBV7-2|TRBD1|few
CASIKARQGALGSPLHF
TGTGCCAGCATCAAAGCCAGACAGGGGGCTCTTGGGTCACCCCTCCACTTT
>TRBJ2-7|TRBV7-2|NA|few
CASSPRTGPGYEQYF
TGTGCCAGCAGCCCCCGTACGGGGCCGGGGTACGAGCAGTACTTC
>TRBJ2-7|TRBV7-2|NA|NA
CASSPLTGGMYEQYF
TGTGCCAGCAGCCCTCTCACCGGGGGCATGTACGAGCAGTACTTC
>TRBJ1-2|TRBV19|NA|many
CASSIGGWGYTF
TGTGCCAGTAGTATAGGGGGATGGGGCTACACCTTC
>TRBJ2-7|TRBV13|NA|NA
CATSRGGLSPNYEQYF
TGTGCCACCTCTCGTGGGGGACTCAGCCCAAATTACGAGCAGTACTTC
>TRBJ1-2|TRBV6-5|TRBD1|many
CASSRGTGGSRYGYTF
TGTGCCAGCAGTCGAGGGACAGGGGGCTCACGCTATGGCTACACCTTC
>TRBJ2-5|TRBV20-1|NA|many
CSARDWSTPETQYF
TGCAGTGCTAGAGATTGGTCCACCCCAGAGACCCAGTACTTC
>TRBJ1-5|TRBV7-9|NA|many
CASSSGVRQPQHF
TGTGCCAGCAGCTCGGGGGTACGTCAGCCCCAGCATTTT
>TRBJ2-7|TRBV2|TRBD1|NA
CASSRLAGGRYEQYF
TGTGCCAGCAGCCGACTGGCAGGGGGCAGGTACGAGCAGTACTTC